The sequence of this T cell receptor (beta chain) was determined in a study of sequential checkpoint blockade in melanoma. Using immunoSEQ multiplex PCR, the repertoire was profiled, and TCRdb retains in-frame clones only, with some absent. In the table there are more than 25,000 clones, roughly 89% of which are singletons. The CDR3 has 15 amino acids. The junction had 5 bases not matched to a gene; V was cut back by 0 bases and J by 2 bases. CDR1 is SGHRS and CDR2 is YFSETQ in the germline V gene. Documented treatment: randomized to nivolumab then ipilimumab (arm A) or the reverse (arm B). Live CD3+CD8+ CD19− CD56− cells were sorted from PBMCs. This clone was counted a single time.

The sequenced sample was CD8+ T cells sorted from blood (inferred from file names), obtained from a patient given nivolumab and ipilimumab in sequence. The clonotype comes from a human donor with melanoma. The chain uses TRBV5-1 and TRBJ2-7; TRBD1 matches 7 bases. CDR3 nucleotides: TGCGCCAGCAGCTTGGGCGGGCAGGGGGCCTACGAGCAGTACTTC. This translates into CASSLGGQGAYEQYF.